This T cell receptor (beta chain) was sequenced for a study of blood T cells in healthy people across ages (dated by TCRdb to between 2015 and 2017). Background for the entire study: Template switching captured roughly one uniquely barcoded TCR beta cDNA molecule per two T cells in model experiments. The donors were split into four age groups: young (average 16 years), middle-aged (more than 35), aged (more than 60) and long-lived (under 90). To track age-related changes in TCR beta repertoire diversity, the study relied on deep sequencing normalized with unique cDNA molecular identifiers. To avoid experimental bias, donors of different ages were spread randomly across the sequencing lanes. Using the same blood draw, the study looked at two additional independent replicas of 1 million unique cDNA reads for two donors, one aged 18 to 30 and the other aged 80 or older.

Donors were a few dozen systemically healthy Caucasian individuals from Russia aged roughly 6 to 90 years. Around 9.9 milliliters of peripheral blood were collected from each donor into EDTA-treated Vacutainer tubes. PBMCs were isolated by Ficoll-Paque density-gradient centrifugation, with at least 6.5 million obtained per sample. Trizol reagent was used to extract total RNA from PBMCs, with at least 5.5 micrograms per sample. Naive CD45RAhigh/CD27high T cell percentages were measured by flow cytometry on a PBMC aliquot from every donor. Libraries were constructed by 5' RACE. The sequencing machine was an Illumina HiSeq 2500. A second PCR of roughly 6 to 11 cycles was run with a J-beta primer mix and a sample-barcoded 5' primer. A template-switch 5' adaptor carrying 12 random nucleotides introduced a unique molecular identifier onto each TCR beta cDNA molecule. Each sample yielded at least 3 million CDR3-containing paired-end reads. All of the RNA was converted into first-strand cDNA using the Mint cDNA synthesis kit, with a TRBC-specific oligonucleotide serving as the primer. Following uracil-DNA glycosylase treatment, a first 18-cycle PCR with universal primers M1SS and BC2_uni_R was performed on all cDNA. The authors processed their data as follows. For normalization, 1 million high-quality reads were randomly selected from each sample, with every read carrying a distinct molecular identifier. Reads with shared molecular identifiers were discarded instead of being binned into consensus sequences. MiTCR, with a Q25 quality threshold and the strictest error-elimination algorithm, was used for CDR3 identification, clonotype clustering and error correction. A nonparametric unseen species model with Euler transformation was used to estimate lower-bound total TCR beta diversity. Using fastp at Q25 and MiXCR, TCRdb reprocessed the public reads and kept productive beta chains. Under each unique CDR3 protein, matching rows form one entry showing the most common genes and DNA. In this record, the V and J calls reflect TCRdb's handling and not the investigators' own analysis. The table for this sample lists roughly 500,000 distinct CDR3 sequences; about 26% of them were counted only once. The ten largest account for less than 20% of the sample.

A word on this clonotype: Its antigen specificity is not known. Per-nucleotide qualities are absent, and no much larger clonotype sits a single base away.

Per the germline V gene (reference sequence), DFQATT is the CDR1 and SNEGSKA is the CDR2. Its CDR3 holds 13 amino acids, cysteine through phenylalanine. Only the CDR3 DNA is retained, 39 bases long and in frame from the first base. V drops 5 bases and J drops 0 bases, leaving 9 bases in between. Points the paper makes about the study in general: Because donor CMV infection status was unknown, age-related changes in expanded clonotypes were potentially confounded. Estimates of total diversity from one million sequenced T cells were regarded as lower bounds and underestimates. The percentage of naive T cells measured by flow cytometry correlated strongly with observed TCR beta diversity. Compared with the aged group, the long-lived group had more naive CD4+ T cells, fewer expanded clones and increased TCR diversity, a pattern suggesting age selection. Observed TCR beta diversity per million T cells fell roughly linearly with age, and a significant reduction was already apparent by age roughly 40. Because profiling used bulk unsorted PBMCs, naive and antigen-experienced compartments could not be compared conclusively.

The rearranged segments are TRBV20-1 and TRBJ2-3; confidence is insufficient to name the D gene. The receptor was derived from a woman between 65 and 79 years old in good health. Sequences were obtained from blood. The CDR3 corresponds to CSAPSGSTDTQYF. Here is the DNA: TGCAGTGCTCCCTCGGGCAGCACAGATACGCAGTATTTT.